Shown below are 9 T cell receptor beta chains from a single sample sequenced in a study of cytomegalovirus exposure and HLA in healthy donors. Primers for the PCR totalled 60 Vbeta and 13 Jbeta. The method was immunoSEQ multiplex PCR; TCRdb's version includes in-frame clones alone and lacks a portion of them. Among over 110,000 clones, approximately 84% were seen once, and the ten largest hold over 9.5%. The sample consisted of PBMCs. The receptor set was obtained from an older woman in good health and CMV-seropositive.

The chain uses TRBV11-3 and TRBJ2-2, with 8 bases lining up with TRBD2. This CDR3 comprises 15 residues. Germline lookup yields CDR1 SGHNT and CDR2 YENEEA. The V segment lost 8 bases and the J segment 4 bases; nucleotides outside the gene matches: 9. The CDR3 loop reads CASCVAGTVTGELFF. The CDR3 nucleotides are TGTGCCAGCTGTGTAGCGGGAACGGTCACCGGGGAGCTGTTTTTT. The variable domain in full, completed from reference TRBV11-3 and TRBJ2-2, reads EAGVVQSPRYKIIEKKQPVAFWCNPISGHNTLYWYLQNLGQGPELLIRYENEEAVDDSQLPKDRFSAERLKGVDSTLKIQPAELGDSAVYLCASCVAGTVTGELFFGEGSRLTVL.

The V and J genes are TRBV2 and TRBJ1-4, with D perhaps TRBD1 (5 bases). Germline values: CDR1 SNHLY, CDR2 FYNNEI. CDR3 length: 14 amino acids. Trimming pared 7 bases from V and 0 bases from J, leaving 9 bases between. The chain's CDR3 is CASKDSSTNEKLFF. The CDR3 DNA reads TGTGCCAGCAAAGACAGTTCAACTAATGAAAAACTGTTTTTT.

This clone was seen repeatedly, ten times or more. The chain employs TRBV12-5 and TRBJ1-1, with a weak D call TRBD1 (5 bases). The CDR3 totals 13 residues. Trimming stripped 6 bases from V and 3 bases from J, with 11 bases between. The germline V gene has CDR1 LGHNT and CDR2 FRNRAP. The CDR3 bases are TGTGCTAGTGGAAACATAGGGGACACTGAAGCTTTCTTT. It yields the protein CASGNIGDTEAFF. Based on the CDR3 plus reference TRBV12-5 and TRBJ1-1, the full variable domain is DARVTQTPRHKVTEMGQEVTMRCQPILGHNTVFWYRQTMMQGLELLAYFRNRAPLDDSGMPKDRFSAEMPDATLATLKIQPSEPRDSAVYFCASGNIGDTEAFFGQGTRLTVV.

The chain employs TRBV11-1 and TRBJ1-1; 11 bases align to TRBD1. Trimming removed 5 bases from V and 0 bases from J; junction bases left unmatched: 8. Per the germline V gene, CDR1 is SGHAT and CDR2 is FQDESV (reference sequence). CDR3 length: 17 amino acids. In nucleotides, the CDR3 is TGTGCCAGCAGCCCGACCGGGACAGGGGGGATGAACACTGAAGCTTTCTTT. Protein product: CASSPTGTGGMNTEAFF.

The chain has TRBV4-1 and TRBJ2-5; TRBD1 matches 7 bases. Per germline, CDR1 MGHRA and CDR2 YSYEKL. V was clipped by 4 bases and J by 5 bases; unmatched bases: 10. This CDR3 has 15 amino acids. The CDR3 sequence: CASSPRGRPGETQYF. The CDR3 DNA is TGCGCCAGCAGCCCGAGGGGGCGCCCGGGGGAGACCCAGTACTTC.

CDR3 region: CASSYAQGINEQFF. The CDR3, as DNA: TGTGCCAGCAGTTACGCCCAGGGTATCAATGAGCAGTTCTTC. This sequence joins TRBV6-5 and TRBJ2-1, with D possibly matching TRBD1 (5 bases). V gave up 2 bases and J gave up 6 bases, with 11 bases separating them. Per germline, CDR1 MNHEY and CDR2 SVGAGI. CDR3 size: 14 residues.

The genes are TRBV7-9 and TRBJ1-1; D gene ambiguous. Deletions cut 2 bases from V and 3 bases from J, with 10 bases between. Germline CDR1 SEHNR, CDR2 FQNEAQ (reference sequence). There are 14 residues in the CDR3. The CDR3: CASSLSGLDTEAFF. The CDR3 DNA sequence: TGTGCCAGCAGCTTAAGCGGGTTGGACACTGAAGCTTTCTTT.

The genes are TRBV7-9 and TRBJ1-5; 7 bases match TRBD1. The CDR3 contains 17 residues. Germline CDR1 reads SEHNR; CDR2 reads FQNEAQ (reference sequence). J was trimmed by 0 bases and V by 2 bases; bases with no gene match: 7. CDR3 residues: CASSLFTGAGSNQPQHF. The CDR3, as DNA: TGTGCCAGCAGCTTATTTACAGGGGCCGGTAGCAATCAGCCCCAGCATTTT.

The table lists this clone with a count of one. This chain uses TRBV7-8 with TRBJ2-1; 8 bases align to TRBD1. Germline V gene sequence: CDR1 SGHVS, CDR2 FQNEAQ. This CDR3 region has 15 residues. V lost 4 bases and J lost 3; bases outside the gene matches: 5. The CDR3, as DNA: TGTGCCAGCAGCTGGGGGACAGGACTCTACAATGAGCAGTTCTTC. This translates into CASSWGTGLYNEQFF.